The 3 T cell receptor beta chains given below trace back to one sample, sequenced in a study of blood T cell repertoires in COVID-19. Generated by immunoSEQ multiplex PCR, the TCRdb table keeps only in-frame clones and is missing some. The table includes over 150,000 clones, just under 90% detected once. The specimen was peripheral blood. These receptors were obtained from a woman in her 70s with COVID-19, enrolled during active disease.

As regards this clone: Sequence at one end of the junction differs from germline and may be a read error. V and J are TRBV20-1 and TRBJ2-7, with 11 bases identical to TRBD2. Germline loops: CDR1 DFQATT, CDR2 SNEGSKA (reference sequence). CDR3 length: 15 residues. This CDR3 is CSASRGTSGSYGQYF. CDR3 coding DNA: TGCAGTGCTAGTCGAGGGACTAGCGGCTCCTACGGGCAGTACTTC.

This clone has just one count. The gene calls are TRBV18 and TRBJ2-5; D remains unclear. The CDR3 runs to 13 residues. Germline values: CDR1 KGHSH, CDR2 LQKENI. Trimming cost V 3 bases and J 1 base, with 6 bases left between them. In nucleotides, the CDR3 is TGTGCCAGCTCACCGGCTCCCCAAGAGACCCAGTACTTC. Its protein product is CASSPAPQETQYF.

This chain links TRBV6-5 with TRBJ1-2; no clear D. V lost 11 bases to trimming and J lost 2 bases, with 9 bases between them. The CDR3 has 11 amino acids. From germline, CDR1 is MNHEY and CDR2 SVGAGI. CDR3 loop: CASSGNYGYTF. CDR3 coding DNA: TGTGCCTCCTCCGGGAACTATGGCTACACCTTC.